This is a list of T cell receptor beta chains from one sample in a study of T-cell reconstitution after alpha-beta-depleted transplantation in children. From the PCR reads, TCRdb called clonotypes with MiXCR, one entry per CDR3 protein. The data contain 60,000 to 85,000 distinct CDR3 sequences, roughly 20% of them seen just once; the ten biggest clones take up roughly half. The sample here was PBMCs, mostly from graft donor cells, taken 360 days after TCRalphabeta/CD19-depleted stem cell transplant. The receptor source for this set is a male patient between 2 and 15 years old who had a stem cell transplant for acute lymphoblastic leukemia, so the T cells may come from the graft donor. CDR3s include the opening cysteine and the closing phenylalanine or tryptophan. The order of the fields is J gene, D gene, clone size, V gene, CDR3 DNA, CDR3 protein. A D gene is named only where the DNA matches it firmly. Part of the rows lack a size; the others show once, few, many or a class for expanded clones.

>TRBJ1-1|.|.|TRBV4-1
TGCGCCAGCAGCCCACCACGGGGACGACCGAACACTGAAGCTTTCTTT
CASSPPRGRPNTEAFF
>TRBJ2-2|.|.|TRBV28
TGTGCCAGCAAAACCGACTACCCGAACACCGGGGAGCTGTTTTTT
CASKTDYPNTGELFF
>TRBJ1-2|.|few|TRBV12-3/TRBV12-4
TGTGCCAGCAGTTTTATTGGCTATGGCTACACCTTC
CASSFIGYGYTF
>TRBJ1-1|.|few|TRBV12-3/TRBV12-4
TGTGCCAGCAGTTTCACACCTAACACTGAAGCTTTCTTT
CASSFTPNTEAFF
>TRBJ2-5|.|.|TRBV11-2
TGTGCCAGCAGCTTAGGCTGGACACAAGAGACCCAGTACTTC
CASSLGWTQETQYF
>TRBJ2-7|TRBD2|few|TRBV11-2
TGTGCCAGCAGCTTGGGGGTAGGGCTAGCGGGAGCCTACGAGCAGTACTTC
CASSLGVGLAGAYEQYF
>TRBJ2-4|TRBD2|.|TRBV6-5
TGTGCCAGCAGTTCCCTAGCGGGGAAAAACATTCAGTACTTC
CASSSLAGKNIQYF
>TRBJ2-3|.|few|TRBV5-1
TGCGCCAGCAGCTTAGTAGTTTCCGGAGATACGCAGTATTTT
CASSLVVSGDTQYF
>TRBJ2-7|TRBD1|.|TRBV5-1
TGCGCCAGCAGCCCAAGTCGGGACAGGATCGCCTACGAGCAGTACTTC
CASSPSRDRIAYEQYF
>TRBJ2-3|.|many|TRBV28
TGTGCCAGCAGGATGGGGGGGCTGACAGATACGCAGTATTTT
CASRMGGLTDTQYF
>TRBJ1-5|.|many|TRBV28
TGTGCCAGCAGTTTATCGGGGATTAGCAATCAGCCCCAGCATTTT
CASSLSGISNQPQHF
>TRBJ2-3|TRBD2|few|TRBV24-1
TGTGCCACCAGTGACTCGGGACTAGCGGGAGAGGGGGCCACAGATACGCAGTATTTT
CATSDSGLAGEGATDTQYF
>TRBJ2-7|.|.|TRBV20-1
TGCAGTGCTAGGGGCAGGGCGGGATCGTACGAGCAGTACTTC
CSARGRAGSYEQYF
>TRBJ2-1|TRBD2|many|TRBV12-3/TRBV12-4
TGTGCCAGCAGTTTAGGAGCGGGACATGAGCAGTTCTTC
CASSLGAGHEQFF
>TRBJ2-7|TRBD1|.|TRBV6-1
TGTGCCAGCCAGCAGGGGGCTTTCGAGAGCTACGAGCAGTACTTC
CASQQGAFESYEQYF
>TRBJ2-6|.|.|TRBV6-1
TGTGCCAGCAGTGAAATAATCGGCGCCTCTGGGGCCAACGTCCTGACTTTC
CASSEIIGASGANVLTF
>TRBJ2-1|TRBD2|few|TRBV28
TGTGCCAGCAGGCTAGCGGGAGGGTACAATGAGCAGTTCTTC
CASRLAGGYNEQFF
>TRBJ2-5|.|few|TRBV5-1
TGCGCCAGCAGCTTGACCGGGAACCAAGAGACCCAGTACTTC
CASSLTGNQETQYF
>TRBJ2-7|.|few|TRBV11-2
TGTGCCAGCAGCTTAGTTCCCAATGCCAGGGTCTACGAGCAGTACTTC
CASSLVPNARVYEQYF
>TRBJ2-3|.|few|TRBV21-1
TGTGCCAGCAGCAAGAACCCCGGGGCTAGCGGGAGGAAAGGGACAGATACGCAGTATTTT
CASSKNPGASGRKGTDTQYF
>TRBJ1-2|.|few|TRBV4-1
TGCGCCAGCAGCCACCCTCCCCGGGGGCGGGATGGCTACACCTTC
CASSHPPRGRDGYTF
>TRBJ2-4|TRBD2|.|TRBV15
TGTGCCACCAGCCTGGGTCTAGCGGGAGCCAAAAACATTCAGTACTTC
CATSLGLAGAKNIQYF
>TRBJ1-1|.|few|TRBV3-1
TGTGCCAGCAGCCATGTCGGAAGAGTGAACACTGAAGCTTTCTTT
CASSHVGRVNTEAFF
>TRBJ2-7|.|.|TRBV18
TGTGCCAGCTCACCGGACAGTTCCTACGAGCAGTACTTC
CASSPDSSYEQYF
>TRBJ2-7|.|.|TRBV5-1
TGCGCCAGCAGCTTATACGGATCCCCCTACGAGCAGTACTTC
CASSLYGSPYEQYF